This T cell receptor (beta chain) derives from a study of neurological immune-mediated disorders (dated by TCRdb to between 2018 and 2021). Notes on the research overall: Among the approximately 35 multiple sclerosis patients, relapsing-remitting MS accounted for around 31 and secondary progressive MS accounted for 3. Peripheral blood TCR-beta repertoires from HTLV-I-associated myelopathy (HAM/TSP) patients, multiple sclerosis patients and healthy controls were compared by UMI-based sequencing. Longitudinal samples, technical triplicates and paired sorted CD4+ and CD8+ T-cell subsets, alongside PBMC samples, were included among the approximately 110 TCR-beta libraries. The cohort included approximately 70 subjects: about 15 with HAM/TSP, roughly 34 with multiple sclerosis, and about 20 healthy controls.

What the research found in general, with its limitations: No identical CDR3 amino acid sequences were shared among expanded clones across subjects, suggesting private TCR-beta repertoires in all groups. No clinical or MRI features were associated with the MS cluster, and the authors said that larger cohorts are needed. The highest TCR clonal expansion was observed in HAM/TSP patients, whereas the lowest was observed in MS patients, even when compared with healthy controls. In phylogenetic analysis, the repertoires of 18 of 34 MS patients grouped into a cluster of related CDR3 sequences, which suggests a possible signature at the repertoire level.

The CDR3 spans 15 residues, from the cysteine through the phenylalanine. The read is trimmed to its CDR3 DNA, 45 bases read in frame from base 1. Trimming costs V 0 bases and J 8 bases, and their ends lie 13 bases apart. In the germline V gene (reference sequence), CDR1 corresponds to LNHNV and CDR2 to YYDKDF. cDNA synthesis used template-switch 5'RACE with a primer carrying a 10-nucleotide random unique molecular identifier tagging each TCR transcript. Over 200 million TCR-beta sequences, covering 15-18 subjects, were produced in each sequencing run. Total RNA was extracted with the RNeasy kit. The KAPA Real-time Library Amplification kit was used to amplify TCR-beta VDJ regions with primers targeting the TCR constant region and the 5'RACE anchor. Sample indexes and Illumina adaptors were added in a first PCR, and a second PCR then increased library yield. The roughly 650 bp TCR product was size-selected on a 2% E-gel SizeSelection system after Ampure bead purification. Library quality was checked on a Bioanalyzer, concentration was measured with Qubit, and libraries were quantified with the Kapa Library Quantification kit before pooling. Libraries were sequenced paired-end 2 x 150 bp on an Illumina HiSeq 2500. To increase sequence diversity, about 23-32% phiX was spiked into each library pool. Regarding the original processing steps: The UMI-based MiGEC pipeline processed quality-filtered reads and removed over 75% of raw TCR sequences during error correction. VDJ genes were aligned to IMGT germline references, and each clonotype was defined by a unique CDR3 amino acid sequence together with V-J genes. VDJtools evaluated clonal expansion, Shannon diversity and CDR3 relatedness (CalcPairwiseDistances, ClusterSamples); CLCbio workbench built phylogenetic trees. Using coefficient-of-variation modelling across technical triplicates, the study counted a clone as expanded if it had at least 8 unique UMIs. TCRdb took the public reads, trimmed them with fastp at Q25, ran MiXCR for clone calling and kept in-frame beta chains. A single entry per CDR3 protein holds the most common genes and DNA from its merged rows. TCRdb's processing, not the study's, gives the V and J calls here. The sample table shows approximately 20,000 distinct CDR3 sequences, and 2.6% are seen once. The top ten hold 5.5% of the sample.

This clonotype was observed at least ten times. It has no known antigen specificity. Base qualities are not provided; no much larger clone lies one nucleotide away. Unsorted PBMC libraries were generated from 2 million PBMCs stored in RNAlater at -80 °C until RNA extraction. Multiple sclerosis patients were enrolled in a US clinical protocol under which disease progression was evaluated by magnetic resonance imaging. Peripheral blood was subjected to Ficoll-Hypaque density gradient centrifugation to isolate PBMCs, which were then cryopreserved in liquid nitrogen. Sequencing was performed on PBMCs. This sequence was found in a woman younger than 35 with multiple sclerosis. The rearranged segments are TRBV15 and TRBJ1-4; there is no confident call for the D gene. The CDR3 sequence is CATSRDLAEWEKLFF. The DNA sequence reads TGTGCCACCAGCAGAGATTTGGCAGAATGGGAAAAACTGTTTTTT.